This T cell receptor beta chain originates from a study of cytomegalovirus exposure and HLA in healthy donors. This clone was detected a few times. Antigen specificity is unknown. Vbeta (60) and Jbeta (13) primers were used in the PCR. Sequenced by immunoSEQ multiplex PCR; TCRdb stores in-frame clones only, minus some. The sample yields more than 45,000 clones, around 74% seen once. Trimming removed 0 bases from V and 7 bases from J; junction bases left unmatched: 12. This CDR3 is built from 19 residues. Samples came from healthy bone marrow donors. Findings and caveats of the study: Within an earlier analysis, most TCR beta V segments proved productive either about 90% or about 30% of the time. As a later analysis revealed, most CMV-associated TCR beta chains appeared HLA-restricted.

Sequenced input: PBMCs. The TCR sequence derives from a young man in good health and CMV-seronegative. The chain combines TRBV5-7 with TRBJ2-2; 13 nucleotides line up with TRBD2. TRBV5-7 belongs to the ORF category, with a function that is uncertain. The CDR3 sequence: CASSLVYGTSGNRNGELFF. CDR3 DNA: TGTGCCAGCAGCTTGGTTTACGGGACTAGCGGGAATAGAAACGGGGAGCTGTTTTTT.